The T cell receptor (beta chain) described here comes from a study of T cell responses to AZD1222 COVID-19 vaccine. Germline CDR1 is SGHTA and CDR2 is FQGNSA. CDR3 length equals 12 residues. The V and J ends lost 5 bases and 5 bases respectively, with 7 bases between them. Sequenced by immunoSEQ multiplex PCR; TCRdb stores in-frame clones only, minus some. There are about 56,000 clones in the sample; 80% to 90% occur only once, and 14% to 15% lies in the top ten. This specimen consisted of peripheral blood, obtained on day 0 of AZD1222 vaccination. This rearrangement joins TRBV7-2 to TRBJ2-1, with a tentative D call TRBD1 (6 bases). The sequence was obtained from an adult in good health. The CDR3 sequence is CASSRDNNEQFF. CDR3 in DNA: TGTGCCAGCAGCCGGGACAACAATGAGCAGTTCTTC.